The 25 T cell receptor beta chains in this list originate from one sample, sequenced in a study of CD8 T cells in Susac syndrome. The RNA, about 0.5 to 1 ug, was put through reverse transcription using random hexamers. TCRdb processed the immunoSEQ multiplex PCR reads anew with MiXCR; each CDR3 protein has one entry. The sample lists some 130,000 distinct CDR3 sequences, over 75% occurring once. The material sequenced was CD8+ T cells from PBMCs. These receptors originate from a human donor with multiple sclerosis.

In DNA form, the CDR3 reads TGTGCCAGTATGGAATCGGCGGGAGGTTACAATGAGCAGTTCTTC. It is translated as CASMESAGGYNEQFF. This chain uses TRBV19 with TRBJ2-1; 8 bases align to TRBD2. V was pared by 7 bases and J by 4 bases, with 9 bases of the junction left unmatched. CDR1 LNHDA and CDR2 SQIVND come from the germline V gene (reference sequence). This CDR3 region has 15 residues.

Written as DNA, the CDR3 is TGTGCCAGCAGTTTAAGGCAGGGGACAGGGGGTCCCTACTGGGGGACTAGTACAGATACGCAGTATTTT. It translates to CASSLRQGTGGPYWGTSTDTQYF. The V and J genes are TRBV12-3 or TRBV12-4 and TRBJ2-3, with 11 positions matching TRBD1. Trimming at V came to 2 bases and at J to 3 bases, leaving 25 bases not matched to a gene. The CDR3 has 23 residues.

V and J are TRBV7-2 and TRBJ2-7, with 10 nucleotides matching TRBD2. Germline assignment: CDR1 SGHTA and CDR2 FQGNSA. The CDR3 is made up of 15 amino acids. J was trimmed by 0 bases and V by 4 bases; bases with no gene match: 3. The CDR3 region has the DNA TGTGCCAGCAGCTACGCTAGCGGGAGCTCCTACGAGCAGTACGTC. It yields the protein CASSYASGSSYEQYV.

The chain couples TRBV7-9 to TRBJ1-2; D remains ambiguous. Germline V gives CDR1 SEHNR, CDR2 FQNEAQ (reference sequence). Trimming removed 5 bases at V and 0 bases at J, with 13 bases between. The CDR3 has 15 residues. CDR3 sequence: CASSPPLGPNYGYTF. Here the CDR3 DNA reads TGTGCCAGCAGCCCCCCCCTTGGACCTAACTATGGCTACACCTTC.

This CDR3 is CASSPRQGGGELFF. In nucleotides, the CDR3 is TGTGCCAGCTCACCGCGACAGGGAGGCGGGGAGCTGTTTTTT. The gene calls are TRBV18 and TRBJ2-2, with D possibly TRBD1 on 7 matching bases. The CDR3 extends over 14 amino acids. V was clipped by 3 bases and J by 7 bases, with 12 bases between them. Germline CDR1 is KGHSH and CDR2 is LQKENI.

Comments on this clonotype: The junction and the germline gene differ at one end; a read error may be behind it. The V and J genes are TRBV30 and TRBJ2-3; 10 positions agree with TRBD2. The CDR3 contains 14 residues. Looked up from germline, CDR1 is GTSNPN and CDR2 is SVGIG (reference sequence). CDR3 in DNA: TGTGCCTGGTCCCTAGCGGGGGTTACAGATACGCAGTTTTTT. Amino acids: CAWSLAGVTDTQFF.

The chain has TRBV6-5 and TRBJ2-1; 7 bases fit TRBD2. The CDR3 extends over 15 amino acids. V gave up 2 bases and J gave up 4 bases; unmatched junction bases: 5. Germline assignment: CDR1 MNHEY and CDR2 SVGAGI. The CDR3 DNA is TGTGCCAGCAGTTACACACTACTAGCGTACAATGAGCAGTTCTTC. Protein sequence: CASSYTLLAYNEQFF.

The sample holds a few counts of this clonotype. V usage is TRBV30 and J usage is TRBJ2-7, with D hard to call. The length of the CDR3 is 14 residues. Germline-derived CDR1 and CDR2 are GTSNPN and SVGIG (reference sequence). Trimming cost V 0 bases and J 0 bases, with 9 bases left between them. CDR3 DNA: TGTGCCTGGAGTGTATTCCAGAGCTCCTACGAGCAGTACTTC. Protein product: CAWSVFQSSYEQYF.

V and J are TRBV3-1 and TRBJ2-5, with D uncertain. The V and J ends lost 4 bases and 1 base respectively, with 10 bases between them. The CDR3 loop spans 14 amino acids. Looked up from germline, CDR1 is LGHDT and CDR2 is YNNKEL (reference sequence). CDR3 loop: CASSPDLLQETQYF. CDR3 DNA: TGTGCCAGCAGCCCTGACCTACTCCAAGAGACCCAGTACTTC.

The gene calls are TRBV11-2 and TRBJ1-5; the D is unclear. Germline V gene lookup returns CDR1 SGHAT and CDR2 FQNNGV. The length of the CDR3 is 14 residues. V was pared by 2 bases and J by 5 bases, with 10 bases between. CDR3 sequence: CASSLSDVYQPQHF. The DNA of the CDR3 is TGTGCCAGCAGCTTATCGGACGTTTATCAGCCCCAGCATTTT.

V gene TRBV4-1 combines with J gene TRBJ2-1; D gene unclear. From germline, CDR1 is MGHRA and CDR2 YSYEKL. V lost 3 bases and J 3 bases, leaving 6 bases between the germline ends. The CDR3 spans 13 residues. CDR3 DNA: TGCGCCAGCAGCCACGCCAGCTACAATGAGCAGTTCTTC. Amino acids: CASSHASYNEQFF.

The chain employs TRBV24-1 and TRBJ1-2; weak D call: TRBD1 (5 bases). The CDR3 has 14 amino acids. The V and J ends lost 3 bases and 1 base respectively, with 8 bases between them. Germline-derived CDR1 and CDR2 are KGHDR and SFDVKD. The CDR3 spells CATSDLDSNYGYTF. The CDR3 nucleotides read TGTGCCACCAGTGATCTCGACAGTAACTATGGCTACACCTTC.

The chain is built from TRBV4-1 and TRBJ1-2; 8 bases are shared with TRBD1. The germline V gene has CDR1 MGHRA and CDR2 YSYEKL. The CDR3 is made up of 15 amino acids. With 3 bases clipped from V and 9 bases from J, the junction kept 12 bases outside the gene matches. CDR3 sequence reads: CASSQALGAGGSYTF. The CDR3, as DNA: TGCGCCAGCAGCCAGGCTCTAGGGGCAGGGGGCAGCTACACCTTC.

This chain connects TRBV27 to TRBJ2-5; the D gene is possibly TRBD2 (6 bases). The CDR3 contains 14 residues. The V end was cut by 5 bases, the J end by 5 bases, with 15 bases between. Germline CDR1 is MNHEY and CDR2 is SMNVEV (reference sequence). CDR3 DNA: TGTGCCAGCAGTACGGGAGAAGAGTGGGAGACCCAGTACTTC. Translated: CASSTGEEWETQYF.

The chain recombines TRBV19 with TRBJ2-7, with 9 bases that match TRBD1. Per the germline V gene, CDR1 is LNHDA and CDR2 is SQIVND (reference sequence). This CDR3 region has 15 residues. The trim removed 3 bases at V and 1 base at J, leaving 4 bases unmatched. The CDR3 sequence is CASSISGTGSYEQYF. In nucleotides, the CDR3 is TGTGCCAGTAGTATTTCCGGGACAGGGTCCTACGAGCAGTACTTC. Complete variable domain (other parts from reference TRBV19 and TRBJ2-7): DGGITQSPKYLFRKEGQNVTLSCEQNLNHDAMYWYRQDPGQGLRLIYYSQIVNDFQKGDIAEGYSVSREKKESFPLTVTSAQKNPTAFYLCASSISGTGSYEQYFGPGTRLTVT.

The chain is built from TRBV30 and TRBJ1-2; D ambiguous. Germline V gene lookup returns CDR1 GTSNPN and CDR2 SVGIG (reference sequence). The V and J ends lost 4 bases and 6 bases respectively, with 15 bases between them. The CDR3 is 13 residues long. The CDR3 DNA is TGTGCCTGGAACGATGCCCCGAAGCATGGCTACACCTTC. Protein: CAWNDAPKHGYTF.

The gene calls are TRBV2 and TRBJ2-7, with D tentatively TRBD1 (6 bases). The V gene's germline CDR1 is SNHLY and CDR2 FYNNEI. The CDR3 totals 13 residues. V dropped 6 bases and J dropped 7 bases, with 16 bases sitting between them. The CDR3 coding sequence is TGTGCCAGCAGGACAGGCACCCCACTAGAGCAGTACTTC. Its protein is CASRTGTPLEQYF.

V gene TRBV29-1 combines with J gene TRBJ2-2, with a weak D call TRBD2 (5 bases). Trimming took off 6 bases at V and 3 bases at J, with 8 bases between the two ends. CDR1 is SQVTM, CDR2 ANQGSEA, per germline. The CDR3 has 12 amino acids. The CDR3 protein is CSVDGDTGELFF. The CDR3 nucleotides are TGCAGCGTCGACGGGGACACCGGGGAGCTGTTTTTT.

CDR3: CASSSTGSGTALTDTQYF. CDR3 DNA sequence: TGTGCCAGCAGCTCGACGGGCTCCGGGACAGCCCTCACAGATACGCAGTATTTT. V usage is TRBV13 and J usage is TRBJ2-3; TRBD1 matches at 7 bases. CDR3 length: 18 residues. The germline CDR1 and CDR2 sequences are PRHDT and FYEKMQ (reference sequence). The ends lost 4 bases at V and 2 bases at J; junction bases unmatched: 15.

The V and J genes are TRBV18 and TRBJ2-1; D may be TRBD2 (5 bases). This CDR3 is 17 amino acids long. Trimming pared 2 bases from V and 7 bases from J, leaving 21 bases between. Germline CDR1 and CDR2: KGHSH and LQKENI. DNA of the CDR3: TGTGCCAGCTCACCATCCGCCGGGATTTACTTGGGAAATGAGCAGTTCTTC. Protein sequence: CASSPSAGIYLGNEQFF.

This clonotype was found once. The chain links TRBV3-1 to TRBJ1-1; D is possibly TRBD1 (6 bases). The V end lost 4 bases, the J end lost 4 bases, and 16 bases lay between the germline ends. The CDR3 covers 15 residues. Germline V gives CDR1 LGHDT, CDR2 YNNKEL (reference sequence). The CDR3 DNA is TGTGCCAGCAGCCCGAAGGAAGGGGGGGTCACTGAAGCTTTCTTT. This codes for CASSPKEGGVTEAFF. Complete variable domain (other parts from reference TRBV3-1 and TRBJ1-1): DTAVSQTPKYLVTQMGNDKSIKCEQNLGHDTMYWYKQDSKKFLKIMFSYNNKELIINETVPNRFSPKSPDKAHLNLHINSLELGDSAVYFCASSPKEGGVTEAFFGQGTRLTVV.

Details on this clonotype: At one of its ends the junction is not consistent with the germline gene, which may arise from a read error. The chain employs TRBV6-5 and TRBJ2-7, with D possibly matching TRBD2 (8 bases). The CDR3 sequence is 21 residues long. Per the germline V gene, CDR1 is MNHEY and CDR2 is SVGAGI. CDR3 sequence: CPSSYSERPTGGGGPLYEQYF. Written as DNA, the CDR3 is TGTCCCAGCAGTTACTCTGAGCGCCCCACGGGAGGGGGCGGTCCACTCTACGAGCAGTACTTC.

The chain combines TRBV4-1 with TRBJ1-2; 7 bases match TRBD1. Trimming at V came to 1 base and at J to 8 bases, leaving 25 bases not matched to a gene. The CDR3 runs 20 residues. Germline assignment: CDR1 MGHRA and CDR2 YSYEKL. Here the CDR3 DNA reads TGCGCCAGCAGCCAAGTCCCACTAATATCGGGACAGTCTGATGTTATGGGCTACACCTTC. This encodes CASSQVPLISGQSDVMGYTF.

The rearrangement links TRBV28 to TRBJ1-2; D remains unclear. This CDR3 has 16 residues. V was clipped by 5 bases and J by 0 bases, with 16 bases between them. From germline, CDR1 is MDHEN and CDR2 SYDVKM. DNA for the CDR3: TGTGCCAGCAGTCCCATGAAGGGAGAAGCTAACTATGGCTACACCTTC. The encoded protein is CASSPMKGEANYGYTF.

Of note for this clonotype: An end of the junction differs from the germline gene, which may be a read error. V gene TRBV9 combines with J gene TRBJ2-3, with a possible D match to TRBD2 (6 bases). From germline, CDR1 is SGDLS and CDR2 YYNGEE. This CDR3 has 17 residues. CDR3 region: CASSAESGGNLADTRYF. The DNA of the CDR3 is TGTGCCAGCAGCGCCGAAAGTGGGGGGAACCTGGCAGATACGCGGTATTTT.